The 14 T cell receptor beta chains reported below all come from one sample, sequenced in a study of T cells in women clearing cervical HPV infection (dated by TCRdb to the late 2010s). The protocol used for the library was the immunoSEQ multiplex PCR assay. TCRdb limited this immuneACCESS table to in-frame rearrangements with V and J called. A share of clones is missing; checked studies link under half to unresolved V genes, and the rest is unexplained. Per the sample table, the count is around 30,000 clones. The ten most abundant clones make up 3% to 4% of the sample. The sequenced material came from blood buffy coat. The source is a woman between 18 and 70 years old with a cervical HPV16 infection that either progressed to CIN3+ or cleared (not recorded which).

With respect to this clone: The read comes to an end 3 residues before the CDR3 does, leaving the germline J gene to fill in the end. V usage is TRBV30 and J usage is TRBJ2-3, with TRBD2 as a possible D gene (7 bases). The V end was cut by 3 bases, the J end by 7 bases, with 20 bases between. The germline gives CDR1 GTSNPN, CDR2 SVGIG (reference sequence). The CDR3 extends over 15 amino acids. CDR3 DNA, as far as it was read: TGTGCCTGGAGGTCTATTGCGGGGGCGTCGAATACG. Protein: CAWRSIAGASNT. The entire CDR3 protein is CAWRSIAGASNTQYF. The full variable domain, with the rest looked up from reference TRBV30 and TRBJ2-3, is SQTIHQWPATLVQPVGSPLSLECTVEGTSNPNLYWYRQAAGRGLQLLFYSVGIGQISSEVPQNLSASRPQDRQFILSSKKLLLSDSGFYLCAWRSIAGASNTQYFGPGTRLTVL.

Worth noting for this clone: The read ends 3 residues before the CDR3 terminus; that terminus is restored from the germline J gene. The genes are TRBV19 and TRBJ1-1; D unclear. The CDR3 is 15 residues long. CDR1 and CDR2 (germline): LNHDA, SQIVND (reference sequence). With 4 bases removed from V and 2 bases from J, the gap between germline ends came to 14 bases. Incomplete CDR3 DNA: TGTGCCAGTAGTACCTGGGCCAACAGTAACACTGAA. It codes for CASSTWANSNTE. The entire CDR3 is CASSTWANSNTEAFF.

Details on this clone: The CDR3 extends 3 residues past the end of the read, so its final part is completed from the germline J gene. The V call is TRBV12-5, the J call TRBJ1-3; D may be TRBD1 (5 bases). The length of the CDR3 is 16 residues. Trimming stripped 5 bases from V and 2 bases from J, with 16 bases between. Germline CDR1 is LGHNT and CDR2 is FRNRAP. The CDR3 DNA, read in part, is TGTGCTAGTGGTCCTTTGAAAGGGGAGGCTGGAAACACC. This translates into CASGPLKGEAGNT. In full, the CDR3 is CASGPLKGEAGNTIYF. Based on the CDR3 plus reference TRBV12-5 and TRBJ1-3, the full variable domain is DARVTQTPRHKVTEMGQEVTMRCQPILGHNTVFWYRQTMMQGLELLAYFRNRAPLDDSGMPKDRFSAEMPDATLATLKIQPSEPRDSAVYFCASGPLKGEAGNTIYFGEGSWLTVV.

With respect to this clone: Read sequence stops 3 residues before the CDR3 end, and the germline J gene provides the missing end. The chain is built from TRBV5-6 and TRBJ1-5; the D gene is possibly TRBD1 (5 bases). The V and J ends lost 1 base and 6 bases respectively, with 14 bases between them. This CDR3 contains 15 residues. Germline CDR1 and CDR2: SGHDT and YYEEEE. CDR3 DNA, as far as it was read: TGTGCCAGCAGCTTGTTTCGACAGTCCAGTCAGCCC. It yields the protein CASSLFRQSSQP. The whole CDR3 is CASSLFRQSSQPQHF. The full variable domain, completed using reference TRBV5-6 and TRBJ1-5, is DAGVTQSPTHLIKTRGQQVTLRCSPKSGHDTVSWYQQALGQGPQFIFQYYEEEERQRGNFPDRFSGHQFPNYSSELNVNALLLGDSALYLCASSLFRQSSQPQHFGDGTRLSIL.

CDR3 in amino acids: CASSSPGTSGNTIYF. CDR3 bases read: TGCGCCAGCAGCTCACCTGGGACTTCTGGAAACACC. The chain recombines TRBV5-1 with TRBJ1-3, with D possibly matching TRBD1 (5 bases). The sequence runs out 3 residues before the end of the CDR3; the remainder is reconstructed from the germline J gene. CDR1 is SGHRS and CDR2 is YFSETQ in the germline V gene. V lost 3 bases and J 1 base, leaving 11 bases between the germline ends. The CDR3 contains 15 residues.

Regarding this clone: The CDR3 end falls 3 residues outside the read, so it is completed with the germline J gene. The chain recombines TRBV19 with TRBJ2-2; maybe TRBD2 (5 bases). The CDR3 has 16 residues. CDR1 LNHDA and CDR2 SQIVND come from the germline V gene (reference sequence). V dropped 5 bases and J dropped 4 bases, with 17 bases sitting between them. The CDR3 sequence: CASSSRPRGSTGELFF. The CDR3 DNA, read in part, is TGTGCCAGTAGTTCCCGGCCGAGAGGGTCCACCGGGGAG.

To note about this clone: From the germline J gene comes the end of the CDR3, since the read stops 3 residues before it. The chain carries TRBV5-1 and TRBJ1-5; D gene uncertain. The V gene lost 0 bases and the J gene lost 1 base, with 5 bases spanning the gap. CDR3 length equals 14 residues. Looked up from germline, CDR1 is SGHRS and CDR2 is YFSETQ. This CDR3 reads CASSLGASNQPQHF. The CDR3 bases that were read are TGCGCCAGCAGCTTGGGGGCGAGCAATCAGCCC. The variable domain in full, with the rest retrieved from reference TRBV5-1 and TRBJ1-5, is KAGVTQTPRYLIKTRGQQVTLSCSPISGHRSVSWYQQTPGQGLQFLFEYFSETQRNKGNFPGRFSGRQFSNSRSEMNVSTLELGDSALYLCASSLGASNQPQHFGDGTRLSIL.

A word on this clone: The junction departs from germline at one end; a sequencing error may be responsible. The read comes to an end 3 residues before the CDR3 does, leaving the germline J gene to fill in the end. Within the sample, other DNA sequences also encode this same CDR3. V usage is TRBV18 and J usage is TRBJ1-3; D possibly corresponds to TRBD1 (5 bases). The length of the CDR3 is 15 residues. Germline CDR1 is KGHSH and CDR2 is LQKENI. The chain's CDR3 is CASSPRQGEGNTIYF. CDR3 DNA (partial): TGTGCCAGCTCACCACGGCAGGGTGAAGGAAACACG.

For this clone: The read stops 3 residues short of the end of the CDR3; the missing end is completed from the germline J gene. The chain has TRBV20-1 and TRBJ2-2, with D maybe TRBD2 (6 bases). This CDR3 comprises 15 residues. Germline V gene sequence: CDR1 DFQATT, CDR2 SNEGSKA (reference sequence). Trimming removed 2 bases at V and 0 bases at J, with 10 bases between. The CDR3 sequence is CSARRGEANTGELFF. CDR3 bases read: TGCAGTGCTAGACGCGGGGAAGCGAACACCGGGGAG.

In regard to this clone: The CDR3 end is not reached by the read, which stops 3 residues before it; the germline J gene fills it in. This rearrangement joins TRBV6-2 or TRBV6-3 to TRBJ1-5, with 7 bases fitting TRBD1. In germline, CDR1 is MNHEY, CDR2 SVGEGT. The ends lost 6 bases at V and 7 bases at J; junction bases unmatched: 6. The CDR3 sequence is 13 residues long. Incomplete CDR3 DNA: TGTGCCAGCAGCTTCAGGGGGACACAGCCC. Its protein is CASSFRGTQP. The full CDR3 protein reads CASSFRGTQPQHF.

Worth noting for this clone: The CDR3 extends 3 residues past the end of the read, so its final part is completed from the germline J gene. The chain combines TRBV7-9 with TRBJ2-3; 8 positions match TRBD1. Germline CDR1 and CDR2: SEHNR and FQNEAQ (reference sequence). Trimming at V came to 3 bases and at J to 4 bases, leaving 6 bases not matched to a gene. This CDR3 spans 15 amino acids. CDR3 DNA, as far as it was read: TGTGCCAGCAGCTTTAGTGGCAGGGGGCCAGATACG. Translating gives CASSFSGRGPDT. The whole CDR3 is CASSFSGRGPDTQYF.

Comment on this clone: The read ends 3 residues early relative to the CDR3; the germline J gene fills the gap. This chain joins TRBV2 and TRBJ1-6; D not resolved. Germline V gene lookup returns CDR1 SNHLY and CDR2 FYNNEI. The CDR3 is 13 amino acids. V lost 9 bases, J lost 0 bases, and 6 bases lay in between. The sequenced CDR3 bases are TGTGCCAGTCAGAGCTCCTATAATTCACCC. Translating it yields CASQSSYNSP. The full CDR3 protein reads CASQSSYNSPLHF.

Regarding this clone: Read data end 3 residues before the CDR3 end; the end is taken from the germline J gene. V is TRBV18 and J is TRBJ1-5; 10 nucleotides line up with TRBD1. Germline loops: CDR1 KGHSH, CDR2 LQKENI. V shed 3 bases, J shed 2 bases, and the junction held 13 bases outside the gene matches. CDR3 length equals 19 residues. Here the CDR3 reads CASSPTGTGAFGGNQPQHF. The sequenced part of the CDR3 DNA is TGTGCCAGCTCACCTACCGGGACAGGGGCTTTTGGGGGCAATCAGCCC.

The CDR3 region is CASSEPGRQYF. CDR3 bases read: TGTGCCAGCAGTGAGCCGGGTCGT. The V and J genes are TRBV2 and TRBJ2-4; D is unresolved. The read terminates 3 residues before the CDR3 end, so the remaining end is supplied by the germline J gene. Germline-derived CDR1 and CDR2 are SNHLY and FYNNEI. CDR3 length: 11 residues.